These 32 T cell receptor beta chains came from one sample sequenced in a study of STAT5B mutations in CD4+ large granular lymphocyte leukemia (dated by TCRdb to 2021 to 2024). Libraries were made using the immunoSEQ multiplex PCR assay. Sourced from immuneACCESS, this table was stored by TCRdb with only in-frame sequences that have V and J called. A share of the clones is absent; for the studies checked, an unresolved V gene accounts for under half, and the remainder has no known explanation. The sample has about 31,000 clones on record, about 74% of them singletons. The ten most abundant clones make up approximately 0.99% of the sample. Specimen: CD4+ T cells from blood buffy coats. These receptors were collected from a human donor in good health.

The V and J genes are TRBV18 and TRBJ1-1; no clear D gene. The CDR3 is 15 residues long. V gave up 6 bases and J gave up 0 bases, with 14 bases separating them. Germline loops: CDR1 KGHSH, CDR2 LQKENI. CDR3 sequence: CASSPPSGMNTEAFF. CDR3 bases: TGTGCCAGCTCCCCTCCGTCAGGAATGAACACTGAAGCTTTCTTT.

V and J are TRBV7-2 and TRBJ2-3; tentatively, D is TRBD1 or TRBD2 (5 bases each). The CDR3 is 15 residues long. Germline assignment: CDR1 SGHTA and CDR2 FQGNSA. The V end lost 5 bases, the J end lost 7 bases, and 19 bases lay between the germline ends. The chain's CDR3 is CASSLGSGGQYTQYF. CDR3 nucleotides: TGTGCCAGCAGCCTCGGTAGTGGGGGTCAGTATACGCAGTATTTT.

Written as DNA, the CDR3 is TGCGCCAGCAGCTTGGGACAGGGTGTGGACCGGAGGACAGATACGCAGTATTTT. Translated, it gives CASSLGQGVDRRTDTQYF. This sequence joins TRBV5-1 and TRBJ2-3; 7 nucleotides match TRBD1. V lost 0 bases and J lost 3; bases outside the gene matches: 13. This CDR3 is built from 18 residues. Germline V lookup: CDR1 SGHRS, CDR2 YFSETQ.

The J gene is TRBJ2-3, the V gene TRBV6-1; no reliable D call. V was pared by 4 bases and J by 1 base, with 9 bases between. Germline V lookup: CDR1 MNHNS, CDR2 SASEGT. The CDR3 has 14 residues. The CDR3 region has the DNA TGTGCCAGCAGTGCTAGTCATGGCACAGATACGCAGTATTTT. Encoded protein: CASSASHGTDTQYF.

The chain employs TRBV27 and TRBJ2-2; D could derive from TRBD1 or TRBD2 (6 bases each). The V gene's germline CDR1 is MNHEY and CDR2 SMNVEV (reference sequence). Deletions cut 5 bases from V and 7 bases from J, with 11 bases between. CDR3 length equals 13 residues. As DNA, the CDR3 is TGTGCCAGCAGTCGGGGGCCGGGCGGGGAGCTGTTTTTT. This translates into CASSRGPGGELFF.

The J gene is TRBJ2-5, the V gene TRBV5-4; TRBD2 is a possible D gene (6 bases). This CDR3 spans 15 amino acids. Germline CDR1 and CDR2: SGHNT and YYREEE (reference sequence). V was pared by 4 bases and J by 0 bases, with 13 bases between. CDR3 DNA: TGTGCCAGCAGCCCAACGGGGACTGACCAAGAGACCCAGTACTTC. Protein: CASSPTGTDQETQYF.

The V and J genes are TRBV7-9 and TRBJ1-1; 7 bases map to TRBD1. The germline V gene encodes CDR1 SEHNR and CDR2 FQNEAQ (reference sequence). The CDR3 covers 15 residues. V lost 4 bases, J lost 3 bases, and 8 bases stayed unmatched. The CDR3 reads CASSSHFRGDTEAFF. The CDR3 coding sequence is TGTGCCAGCAGCTCACACTTCAGGGGGGACACTGAAGCTTTCTTT.

CDR3 residues: CASSPGLAYEQYF. The CDR3 nucleotides are TGTGCCAGCTCACCGGGACTGGCCTACGAGCAGTACTTC. V is TRBV18 and J is TRBJ2-7, with TRBD2 as a possible D gene (6 bases). The V gene's germline CDR1 is KGHSH and CDR2 LQKENI. Trimming took off 3 bases at V and 2 bases at J, with 8 bases between the two ends. The CDR3 extends over 13 amino acids.

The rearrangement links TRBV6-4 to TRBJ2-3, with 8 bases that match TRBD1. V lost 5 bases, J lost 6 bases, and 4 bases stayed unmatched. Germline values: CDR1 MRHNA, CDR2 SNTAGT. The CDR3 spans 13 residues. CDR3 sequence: CASSTDRADTQYF. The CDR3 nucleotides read TGTGCCAGCAGTACGGACAGGGCGGATACGCAGTATTTT.

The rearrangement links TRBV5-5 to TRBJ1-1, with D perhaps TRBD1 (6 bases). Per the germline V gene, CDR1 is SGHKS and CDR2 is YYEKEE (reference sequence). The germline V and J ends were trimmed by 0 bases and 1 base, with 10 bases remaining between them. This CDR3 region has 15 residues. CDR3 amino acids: CASSLDPGQNTEAFF. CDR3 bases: TGTGCCAGCAGCTTGGATCCGGGACAGAACACTGAAGCTTTCTTT. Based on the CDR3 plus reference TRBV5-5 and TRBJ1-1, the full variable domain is DAGVTQSPTHLIKTRGQQVTLRCSPISGHKSVSWYQQVLGQGPQFIFQYYEKEERGRGNFPDRFSARQFPNYSSELNVNALLLGDSALYLCASSLDPGQNTEAFFGQGTRLTVV.

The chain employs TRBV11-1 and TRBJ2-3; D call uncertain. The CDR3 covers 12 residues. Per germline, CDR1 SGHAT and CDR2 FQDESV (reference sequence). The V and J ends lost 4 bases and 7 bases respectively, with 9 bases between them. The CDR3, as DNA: TGTGCCAGCAGCTCGAAAGCGAATACGCAGTATTTT. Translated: CASSSKANTQYF.

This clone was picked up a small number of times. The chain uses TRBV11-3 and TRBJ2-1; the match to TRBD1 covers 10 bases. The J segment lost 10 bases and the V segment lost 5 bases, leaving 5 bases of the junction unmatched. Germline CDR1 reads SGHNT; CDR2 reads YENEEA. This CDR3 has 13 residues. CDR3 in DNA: TGTGCCAGCAGCCTACAGGGACAGGGGGAGCAGTTCTTC. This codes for CASSLQGQGEQFF. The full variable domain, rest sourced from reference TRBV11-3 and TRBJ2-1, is EAGVVQSPRYKIIEKKQPVAFWCNPISGHNTLYWYLQNLGQGPELLIRYENEEAVDDSQLPKDRFSAERLKGVDSTLKIQPAELGDSAVYLCASSLQGQGEQFFGPGTRLTVL.

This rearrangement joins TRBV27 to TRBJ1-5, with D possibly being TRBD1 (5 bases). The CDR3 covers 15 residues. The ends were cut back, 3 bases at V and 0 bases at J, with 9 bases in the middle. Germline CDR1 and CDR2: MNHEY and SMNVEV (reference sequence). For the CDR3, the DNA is TGTGCCAGCAGTTTTCGGGGGTTTAGCAATCAGCCCCAGCATTTT. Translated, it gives CASSFRGFSNQPQHF.

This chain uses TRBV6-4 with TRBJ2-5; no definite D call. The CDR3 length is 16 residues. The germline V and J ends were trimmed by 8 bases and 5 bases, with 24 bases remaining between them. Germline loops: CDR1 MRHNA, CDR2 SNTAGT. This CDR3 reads CASAPKRIGHWETQYF. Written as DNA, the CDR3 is TGTGCCAGCGCTCCTAAAAGGATCGGCCACTGGGAGACCCAGTACTTC.

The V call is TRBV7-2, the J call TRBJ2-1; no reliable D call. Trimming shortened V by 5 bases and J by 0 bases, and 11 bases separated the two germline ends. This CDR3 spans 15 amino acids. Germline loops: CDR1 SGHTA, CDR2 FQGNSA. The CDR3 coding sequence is TGTGCCAGCAGCCCCGACTTGAGCTCCTACAATGAGCAGTTCTTC. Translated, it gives CASSPDLSSYNEQFF.

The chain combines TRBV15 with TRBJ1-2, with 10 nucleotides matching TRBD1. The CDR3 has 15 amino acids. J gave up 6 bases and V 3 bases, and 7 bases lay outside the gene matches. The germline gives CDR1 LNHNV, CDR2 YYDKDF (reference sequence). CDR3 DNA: TGTGCCACCAGCAGGGGACAGGGGTGGCATAATGGCTACACCTTC. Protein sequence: CATSRGQGWHNGYTF.

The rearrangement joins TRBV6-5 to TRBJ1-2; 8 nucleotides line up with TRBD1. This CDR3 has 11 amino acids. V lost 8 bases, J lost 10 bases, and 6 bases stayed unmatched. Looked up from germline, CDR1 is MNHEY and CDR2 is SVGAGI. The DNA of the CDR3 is TGTGCCAGCGGAAGACAGGGGTCCTACACCTTC. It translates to CASGRQGSYTF.

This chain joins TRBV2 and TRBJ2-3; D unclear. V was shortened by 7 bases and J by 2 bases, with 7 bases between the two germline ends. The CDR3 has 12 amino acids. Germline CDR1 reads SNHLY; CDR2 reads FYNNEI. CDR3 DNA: TGTGCCAGCAATAGGGACACAGATACGCAGTATTTT. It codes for CASNRDTDTQYF.

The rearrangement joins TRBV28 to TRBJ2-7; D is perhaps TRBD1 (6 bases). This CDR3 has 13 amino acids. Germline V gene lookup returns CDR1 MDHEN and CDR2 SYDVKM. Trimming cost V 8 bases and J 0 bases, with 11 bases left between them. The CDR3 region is CASGDRSSYEQYF. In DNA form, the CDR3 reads TGTGCCAGCGGAGACAGGAGCTCCTACGAGCAGTACTTC.

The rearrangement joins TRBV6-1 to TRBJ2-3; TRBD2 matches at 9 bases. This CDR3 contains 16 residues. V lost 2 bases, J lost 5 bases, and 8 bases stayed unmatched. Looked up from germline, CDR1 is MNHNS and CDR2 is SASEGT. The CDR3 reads CASSESGGGAVDTQYF. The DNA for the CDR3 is TGTGCCAGCAGTGAATCGGGCGGGGGGGCCGTAGATACGCAGTATTTT.

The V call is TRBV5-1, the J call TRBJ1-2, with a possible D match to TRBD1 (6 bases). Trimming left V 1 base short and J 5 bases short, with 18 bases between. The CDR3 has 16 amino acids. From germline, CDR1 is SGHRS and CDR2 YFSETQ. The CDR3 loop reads CASSLNTWTEAYGYTF. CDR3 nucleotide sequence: TGCGCCAGCAGCTTGAACACCTGGACAGAAGCTTATGGCTACACCTTC.

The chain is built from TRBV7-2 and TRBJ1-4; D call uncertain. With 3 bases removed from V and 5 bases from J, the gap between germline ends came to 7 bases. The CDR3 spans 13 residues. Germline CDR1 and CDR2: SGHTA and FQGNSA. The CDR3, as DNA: TGTGCCAGCAGCTTGGACTGGAATGAAAAACTGTTTTTT. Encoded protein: CASSLDWNEKLFF.

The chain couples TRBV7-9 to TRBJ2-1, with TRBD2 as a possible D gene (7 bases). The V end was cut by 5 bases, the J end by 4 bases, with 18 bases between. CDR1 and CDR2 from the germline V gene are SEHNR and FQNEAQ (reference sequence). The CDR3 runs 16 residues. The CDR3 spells CASSPSRGGSYNEQFF. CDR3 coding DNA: TGTGCCAGCAGCCCCTCGAGGGGGGGGAGTTACAATGAGCAGTTCTTC.

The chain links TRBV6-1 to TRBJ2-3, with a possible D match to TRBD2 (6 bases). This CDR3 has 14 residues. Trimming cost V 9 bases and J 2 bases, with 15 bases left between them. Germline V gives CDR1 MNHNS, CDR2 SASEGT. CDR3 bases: TGTGCCAGTAATTGGCGGGGCGTCACAGATACGCAGTATTTT. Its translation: CASNWRGVTDTQYF.

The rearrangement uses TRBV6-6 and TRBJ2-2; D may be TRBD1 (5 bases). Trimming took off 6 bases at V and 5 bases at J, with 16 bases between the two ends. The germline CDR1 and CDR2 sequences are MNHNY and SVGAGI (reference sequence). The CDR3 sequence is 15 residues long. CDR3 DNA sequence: TGTGCCAGCAGAGCTAGGGGTTTCGGAACCGGGGAGCTGTTTTTT. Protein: CASRARGFGTGELFF.

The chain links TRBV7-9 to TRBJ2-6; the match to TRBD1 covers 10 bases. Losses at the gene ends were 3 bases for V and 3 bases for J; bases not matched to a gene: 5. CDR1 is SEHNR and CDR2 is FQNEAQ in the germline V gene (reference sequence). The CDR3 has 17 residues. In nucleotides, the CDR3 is TGTGCCAGCAGCTTGAGACAGGGGGCGCATGGGGCCAACGTCCTGACTTTC. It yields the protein CASSLRQGAHGANVLTF.

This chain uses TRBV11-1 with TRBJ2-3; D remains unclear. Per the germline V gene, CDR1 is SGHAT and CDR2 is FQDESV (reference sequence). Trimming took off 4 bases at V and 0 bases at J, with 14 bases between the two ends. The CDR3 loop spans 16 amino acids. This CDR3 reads CASSSTGRISTDTQYF. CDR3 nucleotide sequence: TGTGCCAGCAGCTCCACCGGACGGATTAGCACAGATACGCAGTATTTT.

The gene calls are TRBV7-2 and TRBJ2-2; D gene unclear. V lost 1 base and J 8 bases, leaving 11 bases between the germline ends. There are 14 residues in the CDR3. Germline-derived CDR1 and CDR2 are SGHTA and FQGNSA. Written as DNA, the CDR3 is TGTGCCAGCAGCTTAGGGGTGGTTTTTGGGGAGCTGTTTTTT. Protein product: CASSLGVVFGELFF.

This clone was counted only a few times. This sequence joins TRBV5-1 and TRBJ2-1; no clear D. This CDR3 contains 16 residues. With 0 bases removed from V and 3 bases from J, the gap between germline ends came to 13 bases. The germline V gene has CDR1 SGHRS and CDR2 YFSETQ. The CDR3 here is CASSLDGIVDYNEQFF. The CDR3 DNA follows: TGCGCCAGCAGCTTGGACGGAATAGTGGACTACAATGAGCAGTTCTTC.

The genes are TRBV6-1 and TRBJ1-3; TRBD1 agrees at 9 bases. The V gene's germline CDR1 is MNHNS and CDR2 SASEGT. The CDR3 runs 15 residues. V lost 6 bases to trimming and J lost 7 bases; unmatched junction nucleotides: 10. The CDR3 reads CASSAGTGNTNTIYF. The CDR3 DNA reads TGTGCCAGCAGCGCCGGGACAGGGAATACGAACACCATATATTTT.

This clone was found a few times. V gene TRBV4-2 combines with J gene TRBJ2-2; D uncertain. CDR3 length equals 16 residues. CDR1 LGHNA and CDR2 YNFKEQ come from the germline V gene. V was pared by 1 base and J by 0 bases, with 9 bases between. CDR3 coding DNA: TGTGCCAGCAGCCAAGCGAAAACAACGAACACCGGGGAGCTGTTTTTT. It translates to CASSQAKTTNTGELFF.

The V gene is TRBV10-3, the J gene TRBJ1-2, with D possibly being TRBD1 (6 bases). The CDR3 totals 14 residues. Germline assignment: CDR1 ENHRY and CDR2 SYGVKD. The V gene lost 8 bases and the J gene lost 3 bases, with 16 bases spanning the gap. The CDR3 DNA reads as TGTGCCATCTCTCCGGACAGAGATCACTATGGCTACACCTTC. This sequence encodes CAISPDRDHYGYTF.